Sequencing of this TCR beta chain was carried out in a study of blood T cell repertoires in COVID-19. Study as a whole: For recovered donors of Cohort 3, there were two negative PCRs, clearance, or symptom resolution. Material from acute and convalescent COVID-19 was sourced from the United States, Italy and Spain.

Original data processing: The authors estimated nucleated cell counts from reference gene primer amplification. The assay was immunoSEQ multiplex PCR, and TCRdb's table has in-frame clones only and misses some. V, J and clone size are those of that table, while D and trimming were read from the DNA. The table lists around 290,000 clones, around 90% of them singletons. Participants were placed into cohorts based on the clinical history they reported. CDR1 SGDLS and CDR2 YYNGEE come from the germline V gene. This CDR3 contains 15 residues. V lost 0 bases, J lost 2 bases, and 3 bases stayed unmatched. Sequenced: PBMCs or T cells enriched from blood (not recorded which). The sequence was collected from a woman between 55 and 75 years old in a cohort exposed to, infected with or recovered from COVID-19 (not recorded which). The chain is built from TRBV9 and TRBJ2-7, with 9 bases that match TRBD1. The CDR3 loop reads CASSVGGDRAYEQYF. The CDR3 DNA follows: TGTGCCAGCAGCGTAGGAGGGGACAGGGCCTACGAGCAGTACTTC.